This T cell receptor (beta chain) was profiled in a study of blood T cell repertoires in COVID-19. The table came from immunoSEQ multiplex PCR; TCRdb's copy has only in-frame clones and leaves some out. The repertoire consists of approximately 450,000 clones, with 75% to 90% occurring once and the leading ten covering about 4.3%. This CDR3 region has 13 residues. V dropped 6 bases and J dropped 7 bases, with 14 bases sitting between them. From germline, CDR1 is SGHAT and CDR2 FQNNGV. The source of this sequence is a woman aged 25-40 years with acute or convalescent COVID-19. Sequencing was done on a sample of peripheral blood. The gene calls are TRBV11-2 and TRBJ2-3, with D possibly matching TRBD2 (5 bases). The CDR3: CASSPNDYHTQYF. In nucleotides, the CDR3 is TGTGCCAGCAGTCCTAACGACTACCATACGCAGTATTTT.